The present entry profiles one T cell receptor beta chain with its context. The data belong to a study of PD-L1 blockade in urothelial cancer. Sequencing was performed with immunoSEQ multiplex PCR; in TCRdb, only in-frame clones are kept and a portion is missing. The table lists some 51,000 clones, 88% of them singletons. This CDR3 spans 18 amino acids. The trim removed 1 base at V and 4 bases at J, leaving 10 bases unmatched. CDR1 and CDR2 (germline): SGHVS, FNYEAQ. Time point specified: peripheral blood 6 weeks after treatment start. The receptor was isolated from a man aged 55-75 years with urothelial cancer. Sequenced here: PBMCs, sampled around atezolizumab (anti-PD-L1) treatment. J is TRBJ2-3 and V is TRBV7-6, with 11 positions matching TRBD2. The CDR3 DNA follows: TGTGCCAGCAGCTTAGGCCCATCTAGCGGGGGGAGTTCAGATACGCAGTATTTT. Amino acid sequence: CASSLGPSSGGSSDTQYF.